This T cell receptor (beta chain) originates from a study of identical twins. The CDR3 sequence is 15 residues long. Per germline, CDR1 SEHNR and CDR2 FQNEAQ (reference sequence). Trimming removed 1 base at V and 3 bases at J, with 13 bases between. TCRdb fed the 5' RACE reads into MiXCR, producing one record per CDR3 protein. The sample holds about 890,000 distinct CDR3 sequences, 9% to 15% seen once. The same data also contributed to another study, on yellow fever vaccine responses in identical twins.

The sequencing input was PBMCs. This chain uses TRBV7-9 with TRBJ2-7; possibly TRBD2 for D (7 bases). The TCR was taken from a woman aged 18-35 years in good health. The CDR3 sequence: CASSLGGGQHYEQYV. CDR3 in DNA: TGTGCCAGCAGCTTAGGCGGGGGACAACACTACGAGCAGTACGTC.